The present TCR beta chain was sequenced within a study of T-cell reconstitution after alpha-beta-depleted transplantation in children. General study results and limits: Surviving thymic progenitors and recipient T cells were the source of high TCRbeta diversity at day 60 in some patients. T-cell counts and diversity were attributed mostly to newly produced T cells one year after transplant. Approximately two months post-transplant, alpha-beta T cells reportedly originated from several hundred expanded graft clones.

This CDR3 has 14 amino acids. V was cut by 3 bases and J by 2 bases, with 13 bases left in between. Per germline, CDR1 DFQATT and CDR2 SNEGSKA (reference sequence). A library of TCRbeta sequences, prepared with unique molecular identifiers, was generated. From the PCR reads, TCRdb called clonotypes with MiXCR, one entry per CDR3 protein. The sample has around 180,000 distinct CDR3 sequences; over 8.5% are singletons. The sample holds many counts of this clonotype. No antigen is known for it. This specimen was PBMCs, taken before TCRalphabeta/CD19-depleted stem cell transplant. This rearrangement joins TRBV20-1 to TRBJ1-2; D remains ambiguous. The clonotype comes from a boy under 10 years old with acute myeloid leukemia, due to receive a stem cell transplant. The CDR3 is CSASGAGSNYGYTF. As DNA, the CDR3 is TGCAGTGCTAGTGGAGCGGGTTCAAACTATGGCTACACCTTC.